What follows are 29 T cell receptor beta chains derived from one specimen sequenced in a study of T cell responses to AZD1222 COVID-19 vaccine (dated by TCRdb to about 2021). Library prep was done by the immunoSEQ multiplex PCR assay. The table was pulled from immuneACCESS by TCRdb, which kept in-frame rearrangements only. Such tables lose some clones; where checked, under half of the loss comes from unresolved V genes, and the rest has no known cause. The sample has 150,000 or so clones on record, just over 90% of them singletons. About 1% of the sample is held by the ten biggest clonotypes. The time point label here, explained by the study, means: about 28 days (+/-7) after the second vaccine dose. Specimen: peripheral blood, collected 28 days after the second AZD1222 dose. All receptors derive from an adult who received the AZD1222 COVID-19 vaccine.

The gene calls are TRBV7-2 and TRBJ2-1; D is unresolved. Germline values: CDR1 SGHTA, CDR2 FQGNSA. The CDR3 has 15 amino acids. Trimming took off 5 bases at V and 4 bases at J, with 15 bases between the two ends. The CDR3 is CASSERFGRYNEQFF. The CDR3 coding sequence is TGTGCCAGCAGCGAACGCTTCGGACGATACAATGAGCAGTTCTTC. The complete variable domain, with remaining parts taken from reference TRBV7-2 and TRBJ2-1, reads GAGVSQSPSNKVTEKGKDVELRCDPISGHTALYWYRQSLGQGLEFLIYFQGNSAPDKSGLPSDRFSAERTGGSVSTLTIQRTQQEDSAVYLCASSERFGRYNEQFFGPGTRLTVL.

The chain has TRBV21-1 and TRBJ2-7. TRBV21-1 is a known pseudogene. This CDR3 is built from 14 residues. Written as DNA, the CDR3 is TGTGCCAGCAGCAGCAAGGCGCGTGGCTACGAGCAGTACTTC. This translates into CASSSKARGYEQYF.

The chain's CDR3 is CASSITIGGRSYGYTF. The CDR3 region has the DNA TGTGCCAGTAGTATAACCATTGGTGGGCGATCCTATGGCTACACCTTC. The chain links TRBV19 to TRBJ1-2; no definite D call. Germline CDR1 LNHDA, CDR2 SQIVND (reference sequence). V lost 2 bases and J lost 4, with 17 bases in between. The CDR3 is 16 amino acids.

The chain joins TRBV2 to TRBJ2-7; 10 bases are shared with TRBD1. Losses at the gene ends were 10 bases for V and 3 bases for J; bases not matched to a gene: 15. CDR1 is SNHLY, CDR2 FYNNEI, per germline. This CDR3 comprises 16 residues. CDR3 sequence: CAINRDRGPLLYEQYF. For the CDR3, the DNA is TGTGCCATCAACCGGGACAGGGGACCTCTACTCTACGAGCAGTACTTC.

The rearrangement uses TRBV29-1 and TRBJ1-1; a possible D gene is TRBD1 (5 bases). The V end lost 7 bases, the J end lost 5 bases, and 11 bases lay between the germline ends. This CDR3 is 11 amino acids long. Germline V lookup: CDR1 SQVTM, CDR2 ANQGSEA. The CDR3 DNA is TGCAGCGCCTGGGGGGGGACTGAAGCTTTCTTT. Translated: CSAWGGTEAFF.

This clone was counted between two and nine times. CDR3 amino acids: CASSPQMNGEAFF. As DNA, the CDR3 is TGTGCCAGCAGTCCCCAAATGAACGGTGAAGCTTTCTTT. The chain joins TRBV12-3 or TRBV12-4 to TRBJ1-1; D unresolved. The V end lost 5 bases, the J end lost 7 bases, and 14 bases lay between the germline ends. This CDR3 spans 13 amino acids.

V gene TRBV7-9 combines with J gene TRBJ1-2; TRBD1 is a possible D gene (6 bases). V lost 4 bases to trimming and J lost 4 bases, with 10 bases between them. This CDR3 region has 13 residues. The V gene's germline CDR1 is SEHNR and CDR2 FQNEAQ (reference sequence). CDR3: CASSYTGSYGYTF. The CDR3 DNA is TGTGCCAGCAGCTATACAGGGTCCTATGGCTACACCTTC.

The rearrangement links TRBV7-2 to TRBJ1-3; 7 nucleotides line up with TRBD1. Germline CDR1 SGHTA, CDR2 FQGNSA. This CDR3 is built from 16 residues. V was pared by 5 bases and J by 4 bases, with 11 bases of the junction left unmatched. CDR3 sequence: CASSPRRGALGNTIYF. CDR3 in DNA: TGTGCCAGCAGCCCGCGCAGGGGGGCTCTGGGAAACACCATATATTTT. Combining the CDR3 with reference TRBV7-2 and TRBJ1-3 gives the whole variable domain GAGVSQSPSNKVTEKGKDVELRCDPISGHTALYWYRQSLGQGLEFLIYFQGNSAPDKSGLPSDRFSAERTGGSVSTLTIQRTQQEDSAVYLCASSPRRGALGNTIYFGEGSWLTVV.

This sequence joins TRBV27 and TRBJ2-1; tentatively, D is TRBD1 or TRBD2 (5 bases each). CDR1 and CDR2 from the germline V gene are MNHEY and SMNVEV (reference sequence). Trimming cost V 5 bases and J 10 bases, with 12 bases left between them. There are 12 residues in the CDR3. As DNA, the CDR3 is TGTGCCAGCAGTCTCAGGGAGCGGGAGCAGTTCTTC. This gives the protein CASSLREREQFF.

The V and J genes are TRBV11-1 and TRBJ1-1, with a possible D match to TRBD1 (5 bases). Trimming took 5 bases from V and 0 from J, leaving 7 bases between them. From germline, CDR1 is SGHAT and CDR2 FQDESV (reference sequence). The CDR3 totals 13 residues. The CDR3 loop reads CASSRQMNTEAFF. In DNA, the CDR3 is TGTGCCAGCAGCAGACAGATGAACACTGAAGCTTTCTTT.

This sequence joins TRBV29-1 and TRBJ1-4; D gene unclear. Trimming stripped 6 bases from V and 3 bases from J, with 11 bases between. CDR1 is SQVTM and CDR2 is ANQGSEA in the germline V gene. This CDR3 comprises 13 residues. The CDR3 loop reads CSVQSTPNEKLFF. The CDR3 DNA reads as TGCAGCGTACAGTCGACCCCTAATGAAAAACTGTTTTTT.

The chain combines TRBV14 with TRBJ2-7, with D hard to call. V lost 3 bases and J lost 0, with 12 bases in between. This CDR3 spans 15 amino acids. CDR1 and CDR2 (germline): SGHDN, FVKESK. The CDR3 region is CASSQLGSRSYEQYF. The CDR3, as DNA: TGTGCCAGCAGCCAGCTGGGGTCCCGCTCCTACGAGCAGTACTTC.

The chain is built from TRBV10-2 and TRBJ1-1; D unclear. The CDR3 consists of 13 residues. Germline V gene data show CDR1 as WSHSY and CDR2 as SAAADI. Trimming removed 3 bases from V and 4 bases from J, with 9 bases in between. This CDR3 is CASSDGWSTEAFF. DNA of the CDR3: TGCGCCAGCAGTGACGGCTGGTCCACTGAAGCTTTCTTT.

The rearrangement links TRBV6-5 to TRBJ1-2; 7 bases map to TRBD1. The V gene end was trimmed by 4 bases and the J gene end by 9 bases; junction bases not matched to a gene: 5. Germline V gene lookup returns CDR1 MNHEY and CDR2 SVGAGI. This CDR3 has 12 residues. CDR3 protein: CASSSGTESYTF. DNA for the CDR3: TGTGCCAGCAGTTCCGGGACAGAGAGCTACACCTTC.

This clone showed up just once. This chain joins TRBV6-5 and TRBJ1-1, with D maybe TRBD1 (5 bases). The CDR3 runs to 13 residues. Germline V lookup: CDR1 MNHEY, CDR2 SVGAGI. V was shortened by 8 bases and J by 0 bases, with 10 bases between the two germline ends. Written as DNA, the CDR3 is TGTGCCAGCTTGCAGGGCATGAACACTGAAGCTTTCTTT. Protein sequence: CASLQGMNTEAFF.

V and J are TRBV15 and TRBJ2-7; weak D call: TRBD1 (6 bases). Trimming took 2 bases from V and 3 from J, leaving 17 bases between them. Germline V gives CDR1 LNHNV, CDR2 YYDKDF (reference sequence). The CDR3 length is 16 residues. CDR3 in DNA: TGTGCCACCAGCAGACGAGTGGGACACCAACACTACGAGCAGTACTTC. Translating it yields CATSRRVGHQHYEQYF.

The rearrangement uses TRBV5-6 and TRBJ1-2; D is ambiguous. The CDR3 totals 15 residues. Germline V gene lookup returns CDR1 SGHDT and CDR2 YYEEEE. V lost 0 bases to trimming and J lost 14 bases, with 23 bases between them. CDR3 sequence reads: CASSLEEYSLKEVTF. The CDR3 DNA reads as TGTGCCAGCAGCTTGGAGGAGTACAGCCTTAAAGAGGTAACCTTC. Together with reference TRBV5-6 and TRBJ1-2, the CDR3 gives the full variable domain: DAGVTQSPTHLIKTRGQQVTLRCSPKSGHDTVSWYQQALGQGPQFIFQYYEEEERQRGNFPDRFSGHQFPNYSSELNVNALLLGDSALYLCASSLEEYSLKEVTFGSGTRLTVV.

The chain couples TRBV13 to TRBJ1-2, with 9 nucleotides matching TRBD1. CDR1 and CDR2 from the germline V gene are PRHDT and FYEKMQ (reference sequence). There are 12 residues in the CDR3. V gave up 5 bases and J gave up 13 bases; unmatched junction bases: 8. As DNA, the CDR3 is TGTGCCAGCAGCCCCGGGACAGGGACAGGCACCTTC. Protein sequence: CASSPGTGTGTF.

The chain joins TRBV18 to TRBJ1-3; possibly TRBD1 for D (6 bases). The V gene's germline CDR1 is KGHSH and CDR2 LQKENI. CDR3 length: 16 amino acids. Trimming shortened V by 3 bases and J by 0 bases, and 12 bases separated the two germline ends. CDR3 amino acids: CASSPAQGFSGNTIYF. CDR3 in DNA: TGTGCCAGCTCACCGGCCCAGGGGTTCTCTGGAAACACCATATATTTT.

This rearrangement joins TRBV5-1 to TRBJ1-2; D may be TRBD1 (5 bases). Trimming took 4 bases from V and 4 from J, leaving 23 bases between them. This CDR3 is built from 17 residues. In germline, CDR1 is SGHRS, CDR2 YFSETQ. CDR3 bases: TGCGCCAGCAGCCGGATGGACGGGGGATCATTTGGCTATGGCTACACCTTC. This sequence encodes CASSRMDGGSFGYGYTF.

The chain recombines TRBV6-6 with TRBJ2-7; 9 nucleotides agree with TRBD1. This CDR3 is 15 amino acids long. Looked up from germline, CDR1 is MNHNY and CDR2 is SVGAGI (reference sequence). After removal of 6 bases from V and 6 bases from J, the junction contained 12 bases not matched to a gene. Here the CDR3 DNA reads TGTGCCAGCAGCGGCCAGGGACAGGGTCACCTCGAGCAGTACTTC. Encoded protein: CASSGQGQGHLEQYF.

The rearrangement uses TRBV11-3 and TRBJ1-1; D is uncertain. The germline V gene has CDR1 SGHNT and CDR2 YENEEA. Trimming shortened V by 4 bases and J by 0 bases, and 6 bases separated the two germline ends. The CDR3 consists of 13 residues. This CDR3 is CASSYNLNTEAFF. CDR3 in DNA: TGTGCCAGCAGCTATAACCTGAACACTGAAGCTTTCTTT.

V and J are TRBV6-5 and TRBJ1-2; 8 bases agree with TRBD1. Trimming at V came to 7 bases and at J to 7 bases, leaving 11 bases not matched to a gene. The CDR3 is made up of 14 amino acids. Germline loops: CDR1 MNHEY, CDR2 SVGAGI. The CDR3 here is CASNRQGSPTGYTF. CDR3 DNA: TGTGCCAGCAACCGACAGGGGAGTCCCACTGGCTACACCTTC.

This clone was found a few times. Other DNA sequences in the sample encode the same CDR3. The chain combines TRBV18 with TRBJ1-1; no clear D. There are 13 residues in the CDR3. The germline CDR1 and CDR2 sequences are KGHSH and LQKENI. Trimming cost V 1 base and J 1 base, with 4 bases left between them. CDR3 in amino acids: CASSPQGNTEAFF. The CDR3, as DNA: TGTGCCAGCTCACCACAGGGGAACACTGAAGCTTTCTTT.

V gene TRBV12-3 or TRBV12-4 combines with J gene TRBJ1-5, with D possibly being TRBD1 (5 bases). V was cut by 5 bases and J by 6 bases, with 11 bases left in between. The length of the CDR3 is 13 residues. The CDR3 spells CASSTIQGQPQHF. The CDR3 DNA is TGTGCCAGCAGTACCATCCAGGGTCAGCCCCAGCATTTT.

The V and J genes are TRBV7-2 and TRBJ1-6; TRBD1 agrees at 7 bases. The germline V gene encodes CDR1 SGHTA and CDR2 FQGNSA. CDR3 size: 18 residues. With 5 bases clipped from V and 0 bases from J, the junction kept 10 bases outside the gene matches. The CDR3 reads CASSAAPGQFSYNSPLHF. The DNA of the CDR3 is TGTGCCAGCAGCGCAGCCCCGGGACAGTTCTCCTATAATTCACCCCTCCACTTT. Supplemented by reference TRBV7-2 and TRBJ1-6, the full variable domain reads GAGVSQSPSNKVTEKGKDVELRCDPISGHTALYWYRQSLGQGLEFLIYFQGNSAPDKSGLPSDRFSAERTGGSVSTLTIQRTQQEDSAVYLCASSAAPGQFSYNSPLHFGNGTRLTVT.

V gene TRBV7-9 combines with J gene TRBJ1-2; the match to TRBD1 covers 7 bases. Germline loops: CDR1 SEHNR, CDR2 FQNEAQ (reference sequence). The ends lost 0 bases at V and 5 bases at J; junction bases unmatched: 6. The CDR3 totals 15 residues. In DNA form, the CDR3 reads TGTGCCAGCAGCTTAGCGCGAGGACAGGAATATGGCTACACCTTC. Residues: CASSLARGQEYGYTF. The whole variable domain, remainder taken from reference TRBV7-9 and TRBJ1-2, is DTGVSQNPRHKITKRGQNVTFRCDPISEHNRLYWYRQTLGQGPEFLTYFQNEAQLEKSRLLSDRFSAERPKGSFSTLEIQRTEQGDSAMYLCASSLARGQEYGYTFGSGTRLTVV.

This chain uses TRBV18 with TRBJ1-6, with D unclear. This CDR3 is built from 17 residues. V was clipped by 6 bases and J by 0 bases, with 15 bases between them. CDR1 KGHSH and CDR2 LQKENI come from the germline V gene. The CDR3 nucleotides read TGTGCCAGCTCTCCCCGGATCCCGAGCTCCTATAATTCACCCCTCCACTTT. Translating gives CASSPRIPSSYNSPLHF.

This chain connects TRBV6-5 to TRBJ1-2; D not resolved. Trimming shortened V by 2 bases and J by 5 bases, and 9 bases separated the two germline ends. The germline gives CDR1 MNHEY, CDR2 SVGAGI. The CDR3 loop spans 13 amino acids. CDR3 DNA sequence: TGTGCCAGCAGTTACCGGGGAGTTTATGGCTACACCTTC. As protein: CASSYRGVYGYTF.